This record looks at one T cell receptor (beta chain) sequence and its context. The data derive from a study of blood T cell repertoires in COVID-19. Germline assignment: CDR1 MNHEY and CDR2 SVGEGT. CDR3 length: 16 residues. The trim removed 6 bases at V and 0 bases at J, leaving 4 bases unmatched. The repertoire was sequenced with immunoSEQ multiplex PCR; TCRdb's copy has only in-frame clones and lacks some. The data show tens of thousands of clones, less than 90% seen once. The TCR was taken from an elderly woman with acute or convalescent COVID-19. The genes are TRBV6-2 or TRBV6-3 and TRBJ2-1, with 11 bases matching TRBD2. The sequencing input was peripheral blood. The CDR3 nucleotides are TGTGCCAGCAGCCGTAGCGGGGGGGCCTCCTACAATGAGCAGTTCTTC. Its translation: CASSRSGGASYNEQFF.